These 19 T cell receptor beta chains were sequenced from one sample in a study of T cell repertoires in cytomegalovirus infection. TCRdb ran MiXCR on the reads and lists one entry per CDR3 protein. This sample carries roughly 280,000 distinct CDR3 sequences, roughly 13% of them seen once, and the ten largest clones take 7.5% to 10%. What was sequenced was PBMCs. The source of these receptors is a human donor in good health (CMV status not recorded). Some clones in this sample may be carry-over from other donors' samples.

This clonotype has ten or more counts. The chain uses TRBV12-3 or TRBV12-4 and TRBJ1-4, with no clear D. The CDR3 length is 13 residues. V lost 6 bases and J lost 5, with 10 bases in between. The CDR3 DNA reads as TGTGCCAGCAGGGTCCAACTAAATGAAAAACTGTTTTTT. This encodes CASRVQLNEKLFF.

This clonotype was picked up a small number of times. J is TRBJ2-2 and V is TRBV6-1; 7 bases match TRBD1. This CDR3 comprises 14 residues. From germline, CDR1 is MNHNS and CDR2 SASEGT. The V segment lost 7 bases and the J segment 4 bases; nucleotides outside the gene matches: 6. The CDR3 protein is CASNRGDATGELFF. The CDR3 DNA reads as TGTGCCAGCAACAGGGGAGATGCCACCGGGGAGCTGTTTTTT.

In its sample, this clonotype was seen many times. The chain links TRBV7-6 to TRBJ1-6, with D uncertain. Germline V gene lookup returns CDR1 SGHVS and CDR2 FNYEAQ. The V gene lost 1 base and the J gene lost 1 base, with 5 bases spanning the gap. This CDR3 is 15 amino acids long. The CDR3, as DNA: TGTGCCAGCAGCTTAGTGGGATCCTATAATTCACCCCTCCACTTT. Its translation: CASSLVGSYNSPLHF.

The J gene is TRBJ1-5, the V gene TRBV6-1; a weak D match, TRBD1 (6 bases). CDR3 size: 15 residues. CDR1 and CDR2 (germline): MNHNS, SASEGT. V lost 6 bases to trimming and J lost 7 bases, with 19 bases between them. For the CDR3, the DNA is TGTGCCAGCAGACCCTCAGGGGCGACGGGGCAGCCCCAGCATTTT. Protein: CASRPSGATGQPQHF.

This clonotype was detected only a few times. The J gene is TRBJ2-1, the V gene TRBV2; possible D gene TRBD2, 6 bases. This CDR3 contains 15 residues. The V gene lost 4 bases and the J gene lost 3 bases, with 13 bases spanning the gap. From germline, CDR1 is SNHLY and CDR2 FYNNEI. The DNA for the CDR3 is TGTGCCAGCAGTGCAACCGGGACTCACTACAATGAGCAGTTCTTC. This codes for CASSATGTHYNEQFF.

This clonotype was picked up a small number of times. The chain uses TRBV6-6 and TRBJ2-1; 11 bases line up with TRBD2. The junction had 3 bases not matched to a gene; V was cut back by 1 base and J by 7 bases. CDR3 length equals 15 residues. The germline V gene encodes CDR1 MNHNY and CDR2 SVGAGI (reference sequence). The CDR3 loop is CASSYLAGGQNEQFF. The CDR3 coding sequence is TGTGCCAGCAGTTACTTAGCGGGGGGGCAAAATGAGCAGTTCTTC.

The chain combines TRBV4-1 with TRBJ2-2; D is undetermined. The CDR3 is 14 amino acids. Trimming removed 0 bases at V and 4 bases at J, with 6 bases between. Per germline, CDR1 MGHRA and CDR2 YSYEKL. The CDR3 here is CASSQESSTGELFF. The CDR3 DNA reads TGCGCCAGCAGCCAAGAATCCAGCACCGGGGAGCTGTTTTTT.

A few counts support this clonotype. V is TRBV3-1 and J is TRBJ1-3; tentative D call: TRBD1 (6 bases). V was clipped by 4 bases and J by 1 base, with 14 bases between them. From germline, CDR1 is LGHDT and CDR2 YNNKEL (reference sequence). The CDR3 consists of 16 residues. CDR3 bases: TGTGCCAGCAGCCCCGGACAGAGACTATCTGGAAACACCATATATTTT. It specifies CASSPGQRLSGNTIYF.

Only a few counts were recorded for this clonotype. The chain is built from TRBV19 and TRBJ2-5; TRBD1 matches at 8 bases. CDR1 LNHDA and CDR2 SQIVND come from the germline V gene (reference sequence). Trimming took 4 bases from V and 4 from J; bases not matched to a gene: 5. This CDR3 region has 14 residues. CDR3 nucleotide sequence: TGTGCCAGTAGTACCAGGGGGCGCAGAGAGACCCAGTACTTC. Its protein is CASSTRGRRETQYF.

There are a few counts of this clonotype. This chain links TRBV5-1 with TRBJ1-1; D is possibly TRBD1 (5 bases). V was clipped by 0 bases and J by 2 bases, with 11 bases between them. CDR3 length: 15 residues. Germline V CDR1 and CDR2: SGHRS, YFSETQ. The CDR3 sequence is CASSLAGTLNTEAFF. DNA for the CDR3: TGCGCCAGCAGCTTGGCCGGGACTCTTAACACTGAAGCTTTCTTT.

This clonotype was seen at least ten times. This rearrangement joins TRBV7-8 to TRBJ2-7; no reliable D call. This CDR3 is built from 14 residues. CDR1 and CDR2 from the germline V gene are SGHVS and FQNEAQ. The ends were cut back, 5 bases at V and 6 bases at J, with 17 bases in the middle. The CDR3: CASSLRLSLGEQYF. CDR3 coding DNA: TGTGCCAGCAGCCTTCGACTGTCCTTGGGCGAGCAGTACTTC.

This clonotype was detected only a few times. This chain uses TRBV25-1 with TRBJ2-5; maybe TRBD2 (5 bases). Germline V gene sequence: CDR1 MGHDK, CDR2 SYGVNS. This CDR3 spans 16 amino acids. Between the trimmed V and J ends, which lost 2 bases and 2 bases, there was a span of 15 bases. The CDR3 protein is CASSEPGLTGQETQYF. CDR3 sequence (DNA): TGTGCCAGCAGTGAACCCGGGTTGACGGGGCAAGAGACCCAGTACTTC.

V is TRBV20-1 and J is TRBJ2-7; 7 bases map to TRBD1. The trim removed 6 bases at V and 3 bases at J, leaving 14 bases unmatched. The CDR3 has 15 amino acids. Germline V gene sequence: CDR1 DFQATT, CDR2 SNEGSKA (reference sequence). CDR3 protein: CSATRRQGTFYEQYF. The CDR3 DNA follows: TGCAGTGCGACCAGACGACAGGGAACCTTCTACGAGCAGTACTTC.

This chain links TRBV29-1 with TRBJ1-2; D possibly corresponds to TRBD1 (6 bases). The CDR3 totals 14 residues. CDR1 and CDR2 (germline): SQVTM, ANQGSEA. Trimming left V 4 bases short and J 3 bases short, with 15 bases between. The CDR3 is CSVVPGGGDYGYTF. The CDR3 DNA follows: TGCAGCGTTGTCCCGGGGGGGGGCGACTATGGCTACACCTTC.

This clonotype was detected only a few times. The CDR3 protein is CASSQVGQPEQYF. CDR3 coding DNA: TGTGCCAGCAGCCAAGTTGGGCAGCCAGAGCAGTACTTC. The gene calls are TRBV14 and TRBJ2-7; D not certain. V was clipped by 1 base and J by 7 bases, with 11 bases between them. The germline CDR1 and CDR2 sequences are SGHDN and FVKESK. This CDR3 has 13 amino acids.

This sequence joins TRBV15 and TRBJ2-7; D might be TRBD1 or TRBD2, each matching 5 bases. Trimming took 1 base from V and 6 from J, leaving 7 bases between them. The CDR3 sequence is 12 residues long. Germline V gene data show CDR1 as LNHNV and CDR2 as YYDKDF (reference sequence). CDR3 sequence reads: CATSRVGGEQYF. The DNA of the CDR3 is TGTGCCACCAGCAGAGTTGGGGGCGAGCAGTACTTC.

V is TRBV24-1 and J is TRBJ2-7; TRBD1 might be the D (5 bases). Germline V gene sequence: CDR1 KGHDR, CDR2 SFDVKD. CDR3 length: 12 residues. Between the trimmed V and J ends, which lost 1 base and 5 bases, there was a span of 5 bases. In DNA, the CDR3 is TGTGCCACCAGTGATTTCAGGGACGAGCAGTACTTC. Protein: CATSDFRDEQYF.

V and J are TRBV9 and TRBJ1-5; 8 bases agree with TRBD1. V shed 2 bases and J 0 bases; nucleotides not matched to a gene: 4. The CDR3 is 16 amino acids. CDR1 and CDR2 (germline): SGDLS, YYNGEE. The CDR3: CASSVGTGRSNQPQHF. DNA for the CDR3: TGTGCCAGCAGCGTTGGGACAGGACGTAGCAATCAGCCCCAGCATTTT.

This clonotype was found many times. The rearrangement links TRBV11-2 to TRBJ1-1; D is perhaps TRBD1 (6 bases). The CDR3 sequence is 13 residues long. V lost 2 bases, J lost 7 bases, and 11 bases lay in between. Germline CDR1 reads SGHAT; CDR2 reads FQNNGV. The chain's CDR3 is CASSLTGRDEAFF. The CDR3 bases are TGTGCCAGCAGCTTAACAGGGCGCGATGAAGCTTTCTTT.